This TCR beta chain was sequenced in a study of regulatory T cells in long-lasting Graves disease. Study-wide findings and caveats: Persistent cases favored TRBV28, TRBJ1-2 and TRBJ2-5. Tissue studied was limited to peripheral blood, excluding thyroid tissue.

According to the study, TCR beta libraries were built with iRepertoire HTBI primers and CDR3-region Arm-PCR. TCRdb analysed the multiplex PCR reads with MiXCR anew, one entry per CDR3 protein. This sample has about 290,000 distinct CDR3 sequences, with 22% found just once. Time point here: persistent/refractory GD, antithyroid drugs over 5 years with positive TRAb. With RNA extracted from PBMCs as input, the TCR library was made. Patients with Graves' disease were diagnosed by American Thyroid Association guidelines. V lost 6 bases, J lost 2 bases, and 17 bases lay in between. The CDR3 runs to 14 residues. Germline loops: CDR1 DFQATT, CDR2 SNEGSKA (reference sequence). With regard to this clonotype: Its cognate antigen is unknown.

This TCR was recovered from a female donor with Graves disease. Sequenced material: peripheral blood mononuclear cells (PBMCs), taken when the disease was refractory, from a patient treated with antithyroid drugs. The V call is TRBV20-1, the J call TRBJ2-7; D is possibly TRBD2 (6 bases). CDR3 in amino acids: CSANLPGLPYEQYF. The CDR3 coding sequence is TGCAGTGCAAACCTGCCGGGACTCCCCTACGAGCAGTACTTC.